These T cell receptor beta chains were read from a single sample in a study of T cells in Graves' hyperthyroidism and ophthalmopathy. One entry per CDR3 protein, called by TCRdb with MiXCR from the multiplex PCR reads. The sample has roughly 600,000 distinct CDR3 sequences; roughly 15% are singletons. The material sequenced was blood. The receptors derive from a woman aged 45-65 years with Graves' ophthalmopathy. The CDR3 runs from the conserved cysteine through the conserved F or W. Fields, in order: clone size, V gene, D gene, J gene, CDR3 protein, CDR3 DNA. A D gene is named only where the DNA matches it firmly. Size is stated for part of the rows, as once, few or many counts, or as a class when the clone is expanded.

abundance: .; v_gene: TRBV5-8; d_gene: TRBD2; j_gene: TRBJ2-7; CDR3aa: CASSGNSGLAVYEQYF; CDR3nt: TGTGCCAGCAGCGGGAACTCAGGACTAGCGGTCTACGAGCAGTACTTC
abundance: many; v_gene: TRBV28; d_gene: .; j_gene: TRBJ2-2; CDR3aa: CASSSHINREEQSNTGELFF; CDR3nt: TGTGCCAGCAGTTCGCACATCAACAGGGAGGAGCAGTCGAACACCGGGGAGCTGTTTTTT
abundance: few; v_gene: TRBV11-2; d_gene: .; j_gene: TRBJ1-5; CDR3aa: CASSLGGYSNQPPHF; CDR3nt: TGTGCCAGCAGCTTAGGGGGGTATAGCAATCAGCCCCCGCATTTT
abundance: .; v_gene: TRBV7-9; d_gene: TRBD2; j_gene: TRBJ2-3; CDR3aa: CASSNSGSPDTQYF; CDR3nt: TGTGCCAGCAGCAATAGCGGGAGCCCAGATACGCAGTATTTT
abundance: .; v_gene: TRBV7-2; d_gene: TRBD2; j_gene: TRBJ2-5; CDR3aa: CASSLQRTSGTETQYF; CDR3nt: TGTGCCAGCAGCTTACAGAGGACTAGCGGGACGGAGACCCAGTACTTC
abundance: many; v_gene: TRBV27; d_gene: TRBD2; j_gene: TRBJ2-1; CDR3aa: CASRLAEDNEQFF; CDR3nt: TGTGCCAGCAGACTAGCGGAGGACAATGAGCAGTTCTTC
abundance: many; v_gene: TRBV28; d_gene: .; j_gene: TRBJ1-5; CDR3aa: CASRQHNQPQHF; CDR3nt: TGTGCCAGCAGACAGCACAATCAGCCCCAGCATTTT
abundance: .; v_gene: TRBV5-1; d_gene: .; j_gene: TRBJ1-4; CDR3aa: CASSLVWETATNEKLFF; CDR3nt: TGCGCCAGCAGCTTGGTGTGGGAGACAGCAACTAATGAAAAACTGTTTTTT
abundance: many; v_gene: TRBV12-3/TRBV12-4; d_gene: TRBD2; j_gene: TRBJ2-1; CDR3aa: CASSPLTGLAGDEQFF; CDR3nt: TGTGCCAGCAGTCCACTAACGGGACTAGCGGGAGATGAGCAGTTCTTC
abundance: many; v_gene: TRBV6-5; d_gene: .; j_gene: TRBJ1-1; CDR3aa: CASSYSGQPEAFF; CDR3nt: TGTGCCAGCAGTTACTCGGGACAACCTGAAGCTTTCTTT
abundance: many; v_gene: TRBV2; d_gene: .; j_gene: TRBJ1-5; CDR3aa: CASSPPGTSYSNQPQHF; CDR3nt: TGTGCCAGCAGTCCCCCCGGGACAAGCTATAGCAATCAGCCCCAGCATTTT
abundance: many; v_gene: TRBV7-9; d_gene: .; j_gene: TRBJ1-1; CDR3aa: CASSLLRQQNTEAFF; CDR3nt: TGTGCCAGCAGCTTATTAAGACAGCAGAACACTGAAGCTTTCTTT
abundance: many; v_gene: TRBV6-2/TRBV6-3; d_gene: .; j_gene: TRBJ2-5; CDR3aa: CASSRNSRRETQYF; CDR3nt: TGTGCCAGCAGCCGGAACAGCCGGAGGGAGACCCAGTACTTC
abundance: once; v_gene: TRBV7-2; d_gene: .; j_gene: TRBJ1-4; CDR3aa: CASSPDFGEKLFF; CDR3nt: TGTGCCAGCAGCCCGGACTTCGGTGAAAAACTGTTTTTT
abundance: many; v_gene: TRBV5-1; d_gene: TRBD1; j_gene: TRBJ2-7; CDR3aa: CASSLGDRSEQYF; CDR3nt: TGCGCCAGCAGCTTGGGGGACAGGAGCGAGCAGTACTTC
abundance: few; v_gene: TRBV4-1; d_gene: TRBD2; j_gene: TRBJ2-2; CDR3aa: CASSQDGLAGGNTGELFF; CDR3nt: TGCGCCAGCAGCCAAGATGGACTAGCGGGAGGGAACACCGGGGAGCTGTTTTTT
abundance: many; v_gene: TRBV3-1; d_gene: TRBD1; j_gene: TRBJ1-1; CDR3aa: CASSPSDRVVGAFF; CDR3nt: TGTGCCAGCAGCCCGAGCGACAGGGTCGTTGGGGCTTTCTTT
abundance: many; v_gene: TRBV7-2; d_gene: .; j_gene: TRBJ2-3; CDR3aa: CASSSNPTYDTQYF; CDR3nt: TGTGCCAGCAGCTCCAACCCAACATACGATACGCAGTATTTT
abundance: many; v_gene: TRBV5-5; d_gene: TRBD1; j_gene: TRBJ2-7; CDR3aa: CASSTRDSSYEQYF; CDR3nt: TGTGCCAGCAGCACCCGGGACAGCTCCTACGAGCAGTACTTC
abundance: many; v_gene: TRBV9; d_gene: .; j_gene: TRBJ2-7; CDR3aa: CASSNRDDPGDEQYF; CDR3nt: TGTGCCAGCAGCAACCGGGACGATCCTGGGGACGAGCAGTACTTC
abundance: many; v_gene: TRBV2; d_gene: .; j_gene: TRBJ1-2; CDR3aa: CASSPLRQNANYGYTF; CDR3nt: TGTGCCAGCAGTCCCCTTCGTCAAAACGCGAACTATGGCTACACCTTC
abundance: many; v_gene: TRBV5-1; d_gene: .; j_gene: TRBJ2-7; CDR3aa: CASSLVSEAYEQYF; CDR3nt: TGCGCCAGCAGCTTGGTATCGGAGGCCTACGAGCAGTACTTC
abundance: many; v_gene: TRBV5-1; d_gene: .; j_gene: TRBJ2-7; CDR3aa: CASNDLGGYEQYF; CDR3nt: TGCGCCAGCAACGACCTAGGCGGCTACGAGCAGTACTTC
abundance: few; v_gene: TRBV6-2/TRBV6-3; d_gene: TRBD2; j_gene: TRBJ2-5; CDR3aa: CASSRTSGRIAEKTQYF; CDR3nt: TGTGCCAGCAGCCGGACTAGCGGGAGAATAGCGGAGAAGACCCAGTACTTC
abundance: many; v_gene: TRBV20-1; d_gene: TRBD2; j_gene: TRBJ2-3; CDR3aa: CSASPGLANTQYF; CDR3nt: TGCAGTGCTTCTCCGGGACTAGCGAATACGCAGTATTTT
abundance: many; v_gene: TRBV7-9; d_gene: .; j_gene: TRBJ2-5; CDR3aa: CASSLFSNRVETQYF; CDR3nt: TGTGCCAGCAGCTTATTTTCGAACAGGGTAGAGACCCAGTACTTC
abundance: many; v_gene: TRBV27; d_gene: TRBD2; j_gene: TRBJ2-7; CDR3aa: CASRSILAGVHEQYF; CDR3nt: TGTGCCAGCAGAAGCATACTAGCGGGAGTCCACGAGCAGTACTTC
abundance: many; v_gene: TRBV11-1; d_gene: TRBD1; j_gene: TRBJ2-7; CDR3aa: CASSLSSGTGAAYEQYF; CDR3nt: TGTGCCAGCAGCTTATCGAGTGGGACAGGGGCCGCCTACGAGCAGTACTTC
abundance: few; v_gene: TRBV27; d_gene: .; j_gene: TRBJ1-2; CDR3aa: CASSSDRDNAYGYTF; CDR3nt: TGTGCCAGCAGTTCCGACCGGGACAACGCCTATGGCTACACCTTC
abundance: .; v_gene: TRBV4-3; d_gene: .; j_gene: TRBJ2-5; CDR3aa: CASSQSVGAGETQYF; CDR3nt: TGCGCCAGCAGCCAATCTGTAGGGGCTGGAGAGACCCAGTACTTC
abundance: many; v_gene: TRBV20-1; d_gene: TRBD1; j_gene: TRBJ2-1; CDR3aa: CSARGQGAVGEQFF; CDR3nt: TGCAGTGCTAGGGGCCAGGGGGCGGTCGGTGAGCAGTTCTTC
abundance: many; v_gene: TRBV11-3; d_gene: .; j_gene: TRBJ2-4; CDR3aa: CASSLEGPPDIQYF; CDR3nt: TGTGCCAGCAGCTTAGAAGGACCGCCGGACATTCAGTACTTC
abundance: many; v_gene: TRBV18; d_gene: .; j_gene: TRBJ1-1; CDR3aa: CASSPRQDLATEAFF; CDR3nt: TGTGCCAGCTCACCAAGACAGGACTTGGCCACTGAAGCTTTCTTT
abundance: few; v_gene: TRBV9; d_gene: .; j_gene: TRBJ1-6; CDR3aa: CASSVGVQSPLHF; CDR3nt: TGTGCCAGCAGCGTAGGGGTTCAGTCACCCCTCCACTTT
abundance: few; v_gene: TRBV14; d_gene: .; j_gene: TRBJ2-2; CDR3aa: CASSQDWGPGELFF; CDR3nt: TGTGCCAGCAGCCAAGATTGGGGCCCCGGGGAGCTGTTTTTT
abundance: many; v_gene: TRBV2; d_gene: TRBD1; j_gene: TRBJ2-7; CDR3aa: CAGRTGGFYEQYF; CDR3nt: TGTGCCGGAAGGACAGGGGGCTTCTACGAGCAGTACTTC
abundance: many; v_gene: TRBV20-1; d_gene: TRBD2; j_gene: TRBJ2-7; CDR3aa: CSARDVLAGGHEQYF; CDR3nt: TGCAGTGCTAGAGATGTGCTAGCGGGAGGGCACGAGCAGTACTTC
abundance: few; v_gene: TRBV7-6; d_gene: .; j_gene: TRBJ2-5; CDR3aa: CASSKRVETQYF; CDR3nt: TGTGCCAGCAGCAAGAGGGTGGAGACCCAGTACTTC
abundance: .; v_gene: TRBV9; d_gene: .; j_gene: TRBJ2-3; CDR3aa: CASSVAGPSTDTQYF; CDR3nt: TGTGCCAGCAGCGTTGCGGGGCCGAGCACAGATACGCAGTATTTT
abundance: many; v_gene: TRBV7-3; d_gene: .; j_gene: TRBJ2-2; CDR3aa: CASSLFGGSTGELFF; CDR3nt: TGTGCCAGCAGCTTATTTGGCGGTAGCACCGGGGAGCTGTTTTTT
abundance: many; v_gene: TRBV20-1; d_gene: TRBD1; j_gene: TRBJ2-1; CDR3aa: CSARPGQGKYNEQFF; CDR3nt: TGCAGTGCTAGACCGGGACAGGGAAAATACAATGAGCAGTTCTTC
abundance: .; v_gene: TRBV30; d_gene: .; j_gene: TRBJ1-1; CDR3aa: CAWSAGAGASTEAFF; CDR3nt: TGTGCCTGGAGCGCCGGGGCAGGGGCCAGCACTGAAGCTTTCTTT